The 5 T cell receptor beta chains below all came from one sample that was sequenced in a study of blood T cells in healthy people across ages. Together with a sample-barcoded 5' primer, a J-beta primer mix was included in a second PCR lasting about 6 to 11 cycles. A single record per CDR3 protein comes from TCRdb applying MiXCR to the 5' RACE reads. The sample includes about 1.4 million distinct CDR3 sequences, almost 60% of them seen just once. The sample was blood. These receptors originate from a man aged 18 to 29 in good health.

The genes are TRBV13 and TRBJ2-7; unclear D gene. CDR3 size: 13 residues. CDR1 PRHDT and CDR2 FYEKMQ come from the germline V gene (reference sequence). V was shortened by 5 bases and J by 3 bases, with 11 bases between the two germline ends. This chain's CDR3 is CASSPSNNYEQYF. Here the CDR3 DNA reads TGTGCCAGCAGCCCCTCCAATAACTACGAGCAGTACTTC. The variable domain in full, completed from reference TRBV13 and TRBJ2-7, reads AAGVIQSPRHLIKEKRETATLKCYPIPRHDTVYWYQQGPGQDPQFLISFYEKMQSDKGSIPDRFSAQQFSDYHSELNMSSLELGDSALYFCASSPSNNYEQYFGPGTRLTVT.

This chain joins TRBV27 and TRBJ1-5; a possible D gene is TRBD1 (5 bases). The length of the CDR3 is 13 residues. The germline gives CDR1 MNHEY, CDR2 SMNVEV (reference sequence). Between the trimmed V and J ends, which lost 6 bases and 6 bases, there was a span of 12 bases. DNA for the CDR3: TGTGCCAGCAGACCCTCTGGGGGTCAGCCCCAGCATTTT. Translation: CASRPSGGQPQHF.

In its sample, this clonotype was seen a few times. This chain links TRBV25-1 with TRBJ1-2, with D possibly TRBD1 on 5 matching bases. Per germline, CDR1 MGHDK and CDR2 SYGVNS. V gave up 7 bases and J gave up 7 bases, with 16 bases separating them. This CDR3 has 13 amino acids. The CDR3 spells CASKNGGVSGYTF. Here the CDR3 DNA reads TGTGCCAGCAAGAACGGGGGAGTCAGTGGCTACACCTTC.

The V and J genes are TRBV28 and TRBJ2-5; tentative D call: TRBD1 (5 bases). The J call may be wrong; the DNA end is better matched by TRBJ2-7. The CDR3 runs to 14 residues. Germline-derived CDR1 and CDR2 are MDHEN and SYDVKM. The CDR3, as DNA: TGTGCCAGCCTCCCGCGGAAGGGGCTCTACGAGCAGTACTTC. Translated: CASLPRKGLYEQYF.

This chain connects TRBV11-2 to TRBJ2-3; the D is unclear. V gave up 4 bases and J gave up 8 bases, with 10 bases separating them. This CDR3 has 12 amino acids. Per the germline V gene, CDR1 is SGHAT and CDR2 is FQNNGV. CDR3 amino acids: CASSSLPGTQYF. The CDR3 region has the DNA TGTGCCAGCAGCTCTCTCCCCGGTACGCAGTATTTT.